The entry below gives a single T cell receptor beta chain sequence along with its context. The data stem from a study of blood T cell repertoires in COVID-19. This table comes from immunoSEQ multiplex PCR, and its TCRdb copy is limited to in-frame clones, with some not included. The data show around 140,000 clones, about 89% seen once. Germline V gene data show CDR1 as LNHDA and CDR2 as SQIVND (reference sequence). The CDR3 loop spans 21 amino acids. Germline trimming cut 6 bases from V and 6 bases from J; bases unmatched to any gene: 29. The source material was peripheral blood. This sequence originates from a man between 50 and 59 years old with active or convalescent COVID-19. The chain carries TRBV19 and TRBJ2-1; 7 bases align to TRBD2. CDR3: CASSPHLSGKWINWAGNEQFF. DNA for the CDR3: TGTGCCAGTAGCCCTCACCTCAGCGGGAAATGGATTAATTGGGCGGGCAATGAGCAGTTCTTC.